Presented here are 12 T cell receptor beta chains from one specimen sequenced in a study of blood T cell repertoires in COVID-19. Libraries were prepared by immunoSEQ multiplex PCR; TCRdb keeps only in-frame clonotypes and omits some of them. The sample contains 350,000 to 450,000 clones, roughly 86% of which appear only once. Sequencing was done on a sample of peripheral blood. These receptors originate from a human donor in a cohort sampled during active COVID-19.

The chain's CDR3 is CASSPEMGGFGEQFF. DNA of the CDR3: TGTGCCAGCAGCCCGGAGATGGGAGGCTTCGGTGAGCAGTTCTTC. The chain uses TRBV5-4 and TRBJ2-1; tentatively, D is TRBD2 (6 bases). Per the germline V gene, CDR1 is SGHNT and CDR2 is YYREEE (reference sequence). The CDR3 has 15 amino acids. V was trimmed by 4 bases and J by 9 bases, leaving 20 bases between them.

The genes are TRBV19 and TRBJ1-6; the match to TRBD1 covers 9 bases. This CDR3 has 15 amino acids. Germline V gives CDR1 LNHDA, CDR2 SQIVND (reference sequence). With V trimmed by 5 bases and J by 7 bases, 6 bases remained unmatched. CDR3 in amino acids: CASSVRTGVNSPLHF. CDR3 coding DNA: TGTGCCAGTAGTGTCCGGACAGGGGTAAATTCACCCCTCCACTTT.

This clone was picked up a small number of times. J is TRBJ1-4 and V is TRBV6-5, with 9 positions matching TRBD1. The CDR3 runs 14 residues. With V trimmed by 8 bases and J by 7 bases, 8 bases remained unmatched. Per the germline V gene, CDR1 is MNHEY and CDR2 is SVGAGI. CDR3: CASADRGEVEKLFF. The CDR3 DNA reads TGTGCCAGCGCGGACAGGGGTGAGGTTGAAAAACTGTTTTTT.

The chain has TRBV5-1 and TRBJ2-2, with D possibly TRBD1 on 6 matching bases. Trimming removed 2 bases at V and 1 base at J, with 12 bases between. The CDR3 length is 16 residues. Germline V lookup: CDR1 SGHRS, CDR2 YFSETQ. The CDR3: CASSFIGTRNTGELFF. The CDR3 DNA is TGCGCCAGCAGCTTCATTGGGACAAGGAACACCGGGGAGCTGTTTTTT.

This chain joins TRBV29-1 and TRBJ2-5; 7 nucleotides match TRBD2. The CDR3 sequence is 15 residues long. Germline lookup yields CDR1 SQVTM and CDR2 ANQGSEA. V lost 2 bases, J lost 1 base, and 7 bases stayed unmatched. For the CDR3, the DNA is TGCAGCGTTGAACCCAGGCGGGGGAGCCAAGAGACCCAGTACTTC. Translated: CSVEPRRGSQETQYF. Full variable domain (outside the CDR3, taken from reference TRBV29-1 and TRBJ2-5): SAVISQKPSRDICQRGTSLTIQCQVDSQVTMMFWYRQQPGQSLTLIATANQGSEATYESGFVIDKFPISRPNLTFSTLTVSNMSPEDSSIYLCSVEPRRGSQETQYFGPGTRLLVL.

The chain couples TRBV3-1 (or the pseudogene TRBV3-2) to TRBJ2-5, with D possibly matching TRBD2 (5 bases). Per the germline V gene, CDR1 is LGHDT and CDR2 is YNNKEL (reference sequence). Between the trimmed V and J ends, which lost 4 bases and 4 bases, there was a span of 16 bases. This CDR3 has 15 amino acids. This chain's CDR3 is CASSRLRGLRETQYF. The CDR3 region has the DNA TGTGCCAGCAGCCGACTCCGAGGGCTACGAGAGACCCAGTACTTC.

The chain is built from TRBV7-3 and TRBJ1-6, with D unresolved. The CDR3 loop spans 14 amino acids. The germline gives CDR1 SGHTA, CDR2 FQGTGA. V dropped 5 bases and J dropped 14 bases, with 19 bases sitting between them. In DNA, the CDR3 is TGTGCCAGCAGCACCCAGCGCGGGGTGCGGACCCTCCACTTT. It encodes CASSTQRGVRTLHF.

This clone was observed a single time. The chain couples TRBV5-1 to TRBJ2-7; TRBD2 aligns across 12 bases. Germline-derived CDR1 and CDR2 are SGHRS and YFSETQ. The CDR3 totals 15 residues. V shed 4 bases and J 7 bases; nucleotides not matched to a gene: 9. DNA for the CDR3: TGCGCCAGCAGCAAGACTAGCGGGAGAACGAGGGAGCAGTACTTC. This translates into CASSKTSGRTREQYF.

The CDR3 is CASRALRGGTEAFF. The CDR3 DNA follows: TGTGCCAGCAGGGCCCTTCGGGGGGGAACTGAAGCTTTCTTT. The chain combines TRBV2 with TRBJ1-1; tentative D call: TRBD1 (5 bases). Germline CDR1 and CDR2: SNHLY and FYNNEI. Trimming removed 6 bases at V and 5 bases at J, with 16 bases between. The CDR3 is made up of 14 amino acids.

This chain uses TRBV5-6 with TRBJ1-3; 8 bases are shared with TRBD1. Germline V gene data show CDR1 as SGHDT and CDR2 as YYEEEE. V lost 1 base, J lost 5 bases, and 2 bases stayed unmatched. The CDR3 has 14 amino acids. The DNA for the CDR3 is TGTGCCAGCAGCTTGCAGGGGGCTAGAAACACCATATATTTT. Translated: CASSLQGARNTIYF.

The chain joins TRBV5-1 to TRBJ2-7; TRBD2 matches 8 bases. Germline V gives CDR1 SGHRS, CDR2 YFSETQ. This CDR3 contains 14 residues. Trimming at V came to 2 bases and at J to 7 bases, leaving 8 bases not matched to a gene. The CDR3 nucleotides are TGCGCCAGCAGCTTAAACGGGAGGGCCGGGGAGCAGTACTTC. Translation gives CASSLNGRAGEQYF.

V is TRBV30 and J is TRBJ1-3, with TRBD1 matching over 8 bases. CDR3 length: 14 residues. In germline, CDR1 is GTSNPN, CDR2 SVGIG (reference sequence). V trimming: 4 bases; J trimming: 4 bases; junction bases outside the gene matches: 6. The CDR3 DNA reads as TGTGCCTGGACCAGGGGGCCCTTGGGAAACACCATATATTTT. Its protein product is CAWTRGPLGNTIYF.